Presented here are 10 T cell receptor beta chains from one specimen sequenced in a study of tumor and adjacent non-tumor tissue in lung cancer. RNA was extracted from bulk tissue without any cell sorting. Three rounds of nested PCR, following a modified ARM-PCR protocol, produced the TCRbeta library. TCRdb itself ran the multiplex PCR reads through MiXCR, one entry per CDR3 protein. The sample comprises 60,000 to 85,000 distinct CDR3 sequences, about three quarters of which are singletons, and approximately 12% rests with the top ten. Sequencing input: lung tumor tissue. The source is a woman between 50 and 59 years old with non-small cell lung cancer.

This clonotype was counted at least ten times. The chain links TRBV28 to TRBJ1-3; D remains ambiguous. Trimming took off 4 bases at V and 0 bases at J, with 22 bases between the two ends. The CDR3 runs 19 residues. Germline V gene sequence: CDR1 MDHEN, CDR2 SYDVKM. CDR3 region: CASSYTEEWAFSSGNTIYF. CDR3 bases: TGTGCCAGCAGTTACACCGAAGAGTGGGCATTCAGCTCTGGAAACACCATATATTTT.

A note on this clonotype: Germline is not matched at one junction end, which may reflect a read error. J is TRBJ2-1 and V is TRBV6-5; the D gene is possibly TRBD2 (6 bases). The germline V gene encodes CDR1 MNHEY and CDR2 SVGAGI. The CDR3 consists of 14 residues. Here the CDR3 reads CASREDYAYNAQFF. Here the CDR3 DNA reads TGTGCCAGCAGAGAGGACTACGCTTACAATGCGCAGTTCTTC.

Of note for this clonotype: In this CDR3 the conserved last residue, phenylalanine or tryptophan, is missing, so a read error is likely. The DNA is left out, because the CDR3 cannot be placed on it with certainty; the CDR3 is given as TCRdb lists it. The CDR3 protein is CASSLGRGYEQYI. The gene calls are TRBV11-3 and TRBJ2-7; the table's D call TRBD2 went unverified against the DNA. CDR1 is SGHNT and CDR2 is YENEEA in the germline V gene. Ends included, the CDR3 has 13 residues.

This clonotype showed up many times. The rearrangement links TRBV29-1 to TRBJ1-1; no reliable D call. The germline gives CDR1 SQVTM, CDR2 ANQGSEA. The length of the CDR3 is 12 residues. Deletions cut 8 bases from V and 0 bases from J, with 10 bases between. The CDR3 sequence is CSSLDLNTEAFF. The DNA for the CDR3 is TGCAGCTCCCTGGATCTGAACACTGAAGCTTTCTTT.

A word on this clonotype: The CDR3 end shows no conserved phenylalanine or tryptophan, and so a read error is likely. The chain combines TRBV4-1 with TRBJ2-5, with D perhaps TRBD1 (5 bases). The V and J ends lost 6 bases and 11 bases respectively, with 22 bases between them. Germline CDR1 reads MGHRA; CDR2 reads YSYEKL. The CDR3 sequence is 14 residues long. CDR3 in amino acids: CASSLQVRQMTQYS. As DNA, the CDR3 is TGCGCCAGCAGTCTACAGGTCCGCCAAATGACACAGTACTCC.

A remark on this clonotype: This CDR3 fails to terminate in the conserved phenylalanine or tryptophan, so it likely reflects a read error. Because the CDR3's place on the DNA is in doubt, the DNA is left out and the CDR3 is given as listed by TCRdb. V is TRBV11-2 and J is TRBJ2-3; TRBD2, the table's D call, was not compared with the DNA. Germline assignment: CDR1 SGHAT and CDR2 FQNNGV. The CDR3 has 20 amino acids, counting both end residues. CDR3 residues: CASSPIGTRGSSIRGDTRYL.

In regard to this clonotype: One junction end does not reproduce the germline sequence, and a read error may be involved. This chain links TRBV11-3 with TRBJ2-2; D is perhaps TRBD1 or TRBD2 (5 bases each). The CDR3 sequence is 15 residues long. Germline V gene data show CDR1 as SGHNT and CDR2 as YENEEA. In nucleotides, the CDR3 is TGTGCCAGCAGCTTTTCCAGGGAATTCCCTGGGGAGCTGTTATTT. Residues: CASSFSREFPGELLF.

Notes on this clonotype: Since a much larger clone is just one base distant, this may be a read error. The CDR3 loop reads CASNLGYQPQHF. The CDR3, as DNA: TGTGCCAGCAATTTGGGGTATCAGCCCCAGCATTTT. The rearrangement uses TRBV28 and TRBJ1-5; D not resolved. Looked up from germline, CDR1 is MDHEN and CDR2 is SYDVKM. The V and J ends lost 7 bases and 5 bases respectively, with 9 bases between them. CDR3 length equals 12 residues.

With respect to this clonotype: The junction departs from germline at one end; a sequencing error may be responsible. The chain joins TRBV6-7 to TRBJ2-7; D perhaps matches TRBD1 (5 bases). TRBV6-7 is known as an ORF, though its function is uncertain. The CDR3 loop spans 16 amino acids. The CDR3 loop reads CASSSAAPRGPYEQHF. The CDR3 region has the DNA TGTGCCAGCAGTTCCGCAGCGCCTAGGGGTCCATACGAGCAGCACTTC.

The V gene is TRBV10-2, the J gene TRBJ2-1; the D gene is possibly TRBD2 (5 bases). In germline, CDR1 is WSHSY, CDR2 SAAADI. V was trimmed by 6 bases and J by 9 bases, leaving 21 bases between them. This CDR3 spans 15 amino acids. The CDR3 bases are TGCGCCAGCAGGGACCTACTAGAGCGGTATAGTGAGCAGTTCTTC. Encoded protein: CASRDLLERYSEQFF.